Each of the 17 T cell receptor beta chains below was sequenced from the same sample in a study of blood T cell repertoires in COVID-19. Profiled with immunoSEQ multiplex PCR; TCRdb holds only in-frame clones, not every one. This sample has approximately 45,000 clones, with roughly nine tenths found just once. Sequencing was carried out using peripheral blood. These TCRs come from a man in his forties or fifties with active COVID-19.

Regarding this clone: The junction shows a germline mismatch at one end, possibly a read error. J is TRBJ2-1 and V is TRBV10-3, with 11 nucleotides matching TRBD2. The V gene's germline CDR1 is ENHRY and CDR2 SYGVKD. The CDR3 runs 11 residues. The CDR3 loop reads CAISDTSGSVF. The CDR3 coding sequence is TGTGCCATCAGTGACACTAGCGGGAGTGTCTTC.

In this sample, this clone turned up once. Other DNA variants within this sample encode the same CDR3. The chain couples TRBV7-8 to TRBJ1-1; 9 bases fit TRBD1. The CDR3 covers 14 residues. Germline CDR1 and CDR2: SGHVS and FQNEAQ. Germline trimming cut 4 bases from V and 4 bases from J; bases unmatched to any gene: 4. CDR3 sequence reads: CASSSGQGPTEAFF. In DNA form, the CDR3 reads TGTGCCAGCAGCTCAGGACAGGGGCCCACTGAAGCTTTCTTT.

V usage is TRBV5-1 and J usage is TRBJ1-1, with TRBD1 as a possible D gene (5 bases). The germline V gene has CDR1 SGHRS and CDR2 YFSETQ. The V and J ends lost 0 bases and 3 bases respectively, with 6 bases between them. The CDR3 runs to 13 residues. The CDR3 nucleotides are TGCGCCAGCAGCTTGGCCAGGGACACTGAAGCTTTCTTT. Amino acid sequence: CASSLARDTEAFF.

The chain employs TRBV28 and TRBJ2-7; 11 bases map to TRBD2. Germline CDR1 is MDHEN and CDR2 is SYDVKM. Trimming took 2 bases from V and 2 from J; bases not matched to a gene: 5. The length of the CDR3 is 16 residues. The CDR3 region is CASSLVSGRAPYEQYF. The CDR3 nucleotides read TGTGCCAGCAGTTTAGTTAGCGGGAGGGCCCCCTACGAGCAGTACTTC.

This clone is a singleton in its sample. The CDR3 is CASSVAESYNEQFF. The CDR3 region has the DNA TGTGCCAGCAGTGTAGCGGAGTCCTACAATGAGCAGTTCTTC. The gene calls are TRBV6-2 or TRBV6-3 and TRBJ2-1, with D maybe TRBD2 (6 bases). The CDR3 has 14 amino acids. CDR1 is MNHEY and CDR2 is SVGEGT in the germline V gene. Deletions cut 5 bases from V and 1 base from J, with 9 bases between.

The chain joins TRBV7-2 to TRBJ2-1; TRBD2 agrees at 9 bases. Germline-derived CDR1 and CDR2 are SGHTA and FQGNSA. V was clipped by 2 bases and J by 9 bases; unmatched bases: 11. The CDR3 sequence is 16 residues long. The DNA for the CDR3 is TGTGCCAGCAGCTTATCCGCGGGAGGGCTTGGGGTTGAGCAGTTCTTC. This encodes CASSLSAGGLGVEQFF.

This chain connects TRBV3-1 (or the pseudogene TRBV3-2) to TRBJ2-3; D perhaps matches TRBD2 (6 bases). The CDR3 loop spans 15 amino acids. V was pared by 4 bases and J by 2 bases, with 13 bases between. Per germline, CDR1 LGHDT and CDR2 YNNKEL (reference sequence). The CDR3 sequence is CASSLGGADTDTQYF. CDR3 in DNA: TGTGCCAGCAGCCTAGGCGGGGCGGACACAGATACGCAGTATTTT.

The chain employs TRBV7-6 and TRBJ2-7; 8 nucleotides match TRBD2. The CDR3 contains 17 residues. The germline V gene has CDR1 SGHVS and CDR2 FNYEAQ. The junction had 11 bases not matched to a gene; V was cut back by 4 bases and J by 0 bases. In DNA form, the CDR3 reads TGTGCCAGCAGCTCAGGTACCGAGCGGGGGAGCTCCTACGAGCAGTACTTC. This translates into CASSSGTERGSSYEQYF.

This chain links TRBV3-1 (or the pseudogene TRBV3-2) with TRBJ1-4, with 7 bases aligning to TRBD1. The V gene end was trimmed by 2 bases and the J gene end by 6 bases; junction bases not matched to a gene: 12. The CDR3 has 17 residues. CDR1 LGHDT and CDR2 YNNKEL come from the germline V gene (reference sequence). The CDR3 here is CASSQPPHRGSDEKLFF. The CDR3 DNA sequence: TGTGCCAGCAGCCAACCCCCTCACAGGGGATCGGATGAAAAACTGTTTTTT.

This chain joins TRBV7-9 and TRBJ2-1; 8 nucleotides align to TRBD2. Germline V gene data show CDR1 as SEHNR and CDR2 as FQNEAQ (reference sequence). The CDR3 sequence is 16 residues long. V lost 5 bases and J lost 5; bases outside the gene matches: 11. The CDR3 loop is CASSPGETSANNEQFF. CDR3 DNA: TGTGCCAGCAGCCCGGGGGAGACTAGCGCAAACAATGAGCAGTTCTTC.

V gene TRBV24-1 combines with J gene TRBJ1-5; tentatively, D is TRBD1 (6 bases). This CDR3 has 13 residues. Germline CDR1 reads KGHDR; CDR2 reads SFDVKD. The V end was cut by 5 bases, the J end by 9 bases, with 13 bases between. CDR3 bases: TGTGCCACCAGTGGGGGGGGCGAAGGGCCCCAGCATTTT. Protein: CATSGGGEGPQHF.

In DNA form, the CDR3 reads TGTGCCAGCAGCCCCGGTGATTATAACTACGAGCAGTACTTC. Encoded protein: CASSPGDYNYEQYF. The J gene is TRBJ2-7, the V gene TRBV5-5, with no clear D. The V gene lost 4 bases and the J gene lost 3 bases, with 14 bases spanning the gap. Germline V gene sequence: CDR1 SGHKS, CDR2 YYEKEE (reference sequence). CDR3 length: 14 residues.

CDR3 amino acids: CASSFTGGRETQYF. DNA of the CDR3: TGCGCCAGCAGCTTCACGGGAGGGAGAGAGACCCAGTACTTC. V and J are TRBV5-1 and TRBJ2-5; 8 positions agree with TRBD2. Germline values: CDR1 SGHRS, CDR2 YFSETQ. The CDR3 covers 14 residues. Trimming cost V 2 bases and J 4 bases; bases outside gene matches: 4.

The chain recombines TRBV4-1 with TRBJ2-1; possible D gene TRBD1, 6 bases. The CDR3 loop spans 13 amino acids. Germline V gives CDR1 MGHRA, CDR2 YSYEKL. The germline V and J ends were trimmed by 1 base and 7 bases, with 8 bases remaining between them. The CDR3 region is CASSQVGGNEQFF. CDR3 DNA sequence: TGCGCCAGCAGCCAAGTAGGGGGAAATGAGCAGTTCTTC.

The chain has TRBV18 and TRBJ2-2; 8 bases map to TRBD1. The CDR3 has 16 amino acids. Per the germline V gene, CDR1 is KGHSH and CDR2 is LQKENI. V lost 2 bases, J lost 4 bases, and 6 bases stayed unmatched. The CDR3, as DNA: TGTGCCAGCTCACCAACGAGACAGGGGCCCACCGGGGAGCTGTTTTTT. It encodes CASSPTRQGPTGELFF.

The chain links TRBV7-8 to TRBJ1-1; tentatively, D is TRBD1 (5 bases). CDR3 length: 16 amino acids. V gave up 1 base and J gave up 1 base, with 13 bases separating them. The germline gives CDR1 SGHVS, CDR2 FQNEAQ. The CDR3 loop is CASSLVAGPENTEAFF. CDR3 sequence (DNA): TGTGCCAGCAGCTTAGTGGCAGGGCCAGAGAACACTGAAGCTTTCTTT. The variable domain in full, with the rest retrieved from reference TRBV7-8 and TRBJ1-1, is GAGVSQSPRYKVAKRGQDVALRCDPISGHVSLFWYQQALGQGPEFLTYFQNEAQLDKSGLPSDRFFAERPEGSVSTLKIQRTQQEDSAVYLCASSLVAGPENTEAFFGQGTRLTVV.

The chain has TRBV2 and TRBJ2-1; 7 nucleotides agree with TRBD2. The junction had 5 bases not matched to a gene; V was cut back by 2 bases and J by 4 bases. This CDR3 is 15 amino acids long. The germline V gene encodes CDR1 SNHLY and CDR2 FYNNEI. As DNA, the CDR3 is TGTGCCAGCAGTGAAAGAGGACTAGAATACAATGAGCAGTTCTTC. Amino acid sequence: CASSERGLEYNEQFF.